This passage covers 26 T cell receptor beta chains from one sample sequenced in a study of glioma-infiltrating T cells. Using RNA template, CDR3s of TCR alpha and beta were amplified with iRepertoire arm-PCR. TCRdb fed the multiplex PCR reads into MiXCR, producing one record per CDR3 protein. The repertoire has about 22,000 distinct CDR3 sequences, around 24% of them found once; the top ten carry around 13%. Sample: glioma tissue, nonneoplastic brain tissue, or PBMCs (not recorded which). Receptors originate from a human donor with low-grade glioma or glioblastoma, undergoing nonglioma brain surgery, or in good health (not recorded which).

This clonotype showed up many times. This chain joins TRBV4-3 and TRBJ2-1; D call uncertain. From germline, CDR1 is LGHNA and CDR2 YSLEER. The CDR3 contains 14 residues. V shed 0 bases and J shed 4 bases, with 7 bases lying between them. Here the CDR3 DNA reads TGCGCCAGCAGCCAAGATACTGATTACAATGAGCAGTTCTTC. Protein product: CASSQDTDYNEQFF.

The table lists this clonotype with a few counts. This may come from a read error, since a much larger clone is one base off. This chain's CDR3 is CARSGGPNTEAFF. The CDR3 bases are TGTGCCCGCAGCGGCGGACCTAACACTGAAGCTTTCTTT. V usage is TRBV7-3 and J usage is TRBJ1-1; no definite D call. The CDR3 totals 13 residues. From germline, CDR1 is SGHTA and CDR2 FQGTGA.

This clonotype has just a few counts. This sequence joins TRBV12-3 or TRBV12-4 and TRBJ1-1; D is ambiguous. With 9 bases removed from V and 4 bases from J, the gap between germline ends came to 18 bases. The CDR3 consists of 14 residues. The chain's CDR3 is CASTGGVPTTEAFF. In DNA, the CDR3 is TGTGCCAGTACGGGCGGGGTCCCTACCACTGAAGCTTTCTTT.

For this clonotype: Being one base from a much bigger clone, this may be a read error. The V gene is TRBV6-1, the J gene TRBJ1-1; 7 nucleotides match TRBD1. The CDR3 has 12 residues. CDR1 MNHNS and CDR2 SASEGT come from the germline V gene. The ends lost 10 bases at V and 7 bases at J; junction bases unmatched: 9. The CDR3 protein is CAIRGSGDEAFF. CDR3 DNA sequence: TGTGCCATCAGGGGGAGCGGGGATGAAGCTTTCTTT.

This clonotype was detected ten times or more. The V gene is TRBV20-1, the J gene TRBJ2-1; 8 nucleotides agree with TRBD1. The germline V gene has CDR1 DFQATT and CDR2 SNEGSKA (reference sequence). Losses at the gene ends were 6 bases for V and 6 bases for J; bases not matched to a gene: 4. This CDR3 is 12 amino acids long. This chain's CDR3 is CSAWTGFNEQFF. In DNA, the CDR3 is TGCAGTGCATGGACAGGGTTCAATGAGCAGTTCTTC.

This clonotype has at least ten counts. The V and J genes are TRBV27 and TRBJ1-3; 8 bases match TRBD1. Germline-derived CDR1 and CDR2 are MNHEY and SMNVEV (reference sequence). The V segment lost 7 bases and the J segment 0 bases; nucleotides outside the gene matches: 8. The length of the CDR3 is 16 residues. This CDR3 is CASTSGGPYSGNTIYF. The CDR3 DNA reads TGTGCCAGCACCTCAGGGGGCCCCTACTCTGGAAACACCATATATTTT.

This clonotype occurred many times. The chain combines TRBV7-2 with TRBJ2-7; 7 bases match TRBD1. The J segment lost 3 bases and the V segment lost 6 bases, leaving 8 bases of the junction unmatched. The CDR3 is 14 residues long. Per germline, CDR1 SGHTA and CDR2 FQGNSA. The CDR3 DNA is TGTGCCAGCAGACCGGCAGGGGGTAACTACGAGCAGTACTTC. As protein: CASRPAGGNYEQYF. The complete variable domain, with remaining parts taken from reference TRBV7-2 and TRBJ2-7, reads GAGVSQSPSNKVTEKGKDVELRCDPISGHTALYWYRQSLGQGLEFLIYFQGNSAPDKSGLPSDRFSAERTGGSVSTLTIQRTQQEDSAVYLCASRPAGGNYEQYFGPGTRLTVT.

This clonotype is labeled as large. The chain carries TRBV4-3 and TRBJ1-5; D gene ambiguous. Germline CDR1 and CDR2: LGHNA and YSLEER. This CDR3 comprises 14 residues. Trimming shortened V by 1 base and J by 5 bases, and 9 bases separated the two germline ends. Here the CDR3 reads CASSQGIADQPQHF. The CDR3 coding sequence is TGCGCCAGCAGCCAAGGTATCGCAGATCAGCCCCAGCATTTT.

This clonotype was counted only a few times. A much larger clone differs by one base, so this may be a read error. V is TRBV6-1 and J is TRBJ1-6, with 9 nucleotides matching TRBD1. This CDR3 is 15 amino acids long. The V and J ends lost 6 bases and 9 bases, in that order; junction bases with no gene match: 9. Germline V CDR1 and CDR2: MNHNS, SASEGT. The CDR3 protein is CASREQGAYASPLHF. CDR3 bases: TGTGCCAGCAGGGAACAGGGGGCCTACGCTTCACCCCTCCACTTT.

This clonotype was counted once. A clone one base away is much larger, so this may be a read error. The chain is built from TRBV6-2 or TRBV6-3 and TRBJ1-1; D is possibly TRBD1 (6 bases). V was pared by 7 bases and J by 3 bases, with 18 bases between. In germline, CDR1 is MNHEY, CDR2 SVGEGT. The CDR3 contains 15 residues. The CDR3 reads CASITHRAADTEAFF. The CDR3 region has the DNA TGTGCCAGCATCACACACAGGGCGGCGGACACTGAAGCTTTCTTT.

Regarding this clonotype: This could be a read error, since a much larger clone is one nucleotide away. This chain links TRBV6-2 or TRBV6-3 with TRBJ1-6, with D maybe TRBD1 (5 bases). Germline loops: CDR1 MNHEY, CDR2 SVGEGT. This CDR3 contains 12 residues. The CDR3 sequence is CASGMGGSPLHF. The CDR3 bases are TGCGCCAGCGGAATGGGGGGATCACCCCTCCACTTT.

This clonotype was found many times. The gene calls are TRBV6-2 or TRBV6-3 and TRBJ2-3, with 9 bases fitting TRBD1. Germline V CDR1 and CDR2: MNHEY, SVGEGT. CDR3 size: 15 residues. With 2 bases clipped from V and 8 bases from J, the junction kept 8 bases outside the gene matches. The CDR3 bases are TGTGCCAGCAGTTACGGTGGGACAGGGAGTAGTACGCAGTATTTT. This translates into CASSYGGTGSSTQYF.

The chain links TRBV29-1 to TRBJ2-5; TRBD2 might be the D (6 bases). CDR1 SQVTM and CDR2 ANQGSEA come from the germline V gene. V dropped 5 bases and J dropped 5 bases, with 18 bases sitting between them. The CDR3 loop spans 14 amino acids. The CDR3 reads CSVIETRLMETQYF. In nucleotides, the CDR3 is TGCAGCGTTATTGAGACTAGATTAATGGAGACCCAGTACTTC.

This clonotype appeared a few times. The chain has TRBV3-1 and TRBJ2-4; 9 positions agree with TRBD1. This CDR3 has 16 residues. J gave up 9 bases and V 3 bases, and 12 bases lay outside the gene matches. CDR1 LGHDT and CDR2 YNNKEL come from the germline V gene (reference sequence). The DNA for the CDR3 is TGTGCCAGCAGCCAGATCTTCGGACAGGGGAGAACCATTCAGTACTTC. Protein sequence: CASSQIFGQGRTIQYF.

This clonotype was observed at least ten times. The chain has TRBV7-2 and TRBJ2-5; the D is unclear. There are 13 residues in the CDR3. Germline values: CDR1 SGHTA, CDR2 FQGNSA. The V end was cut by 7 bases, the J end by 9 bases, with 18 bases between. CDR3 DNA: TGTGCCAGCACCCCCGTCCCCGGCGATGCCCAGTACTTC. It codes for CASTPVPGDAQYF.

This clonotype was detected many times. The chain links TRBV24-1 to TRBJ1-5, with D maybe TRBD1 (5 bases). The CDR3 is made up of 13 amino acids. Germline V gene sequence: CDR1 KGHDR, CDR2 SFDVKD. V gave up 7 bases and J gave up 4 bases, with 10 bases separating them. The chain's CDR3 is CATSQGVNQPQHF. For the CDR3, the DNA is TGTGCCACCAGCCAGGGAGTTAATCAGCCCCAGCATTTT.

Worth noting for this clonotype: A much larger clone is a single base away; this may be a read error. This chain connects TRBV4-1 to TRBJ2-5, with 9 positions matching TRBD2. The CDR3 is 15 amino acids. The germline CDR1 and CDR2 sequences are MGHRA and YSYEKL. DNA of the CDR3: TGCGCCAGCAGCCAAGGACAGCGGGGGGCAGAGACCCAGCACTTC. Translated: CASSQGQRGAETQHF.

As regards this clonotype: This may be a read error, as it is one base from a much larger clone. V and J are TRBV20-1 and TRBJ2-7; D gene uncertain. V lost 3 bases and J 1 base, leaving 10 bases between the germline ends. This CDR3 is 13 amino acids long. Germline CDR1 reads DFQATT; CDR2 reads SNEGSKA (reference sequence). CDR3 amino acids: CSASLQASYEQYF. CDR3 in DNA: TGCAGTGCTAGCCTCCAGGCTTCCTACGAGCAGTACTTC.

This clonotype was counted only a few times. The chain carries TRBV6-1 and TRBJ2-7; 7 positions match TRBD1. This CDR3 comprises 14 residues. V gave up 10 bases and J gave up 0 bases; unmatched junction bases: 9. Per germline, CDR1 MNHNS and CDR2 SASEGT. The CDR3 sequence: CANNLRDSSYEQYF. CDR3 in DNA: TGTGCCAACAATCTTAGGGACAGCTCCTACGAGCAGTACTTC.

To note about this clonotype: One junction end does not reproduce the germline sequence, and a read error may be involved. The chain has TRBV2 and TRBJ1-1; perhaps TRBD1 as D (6 bases). The CDR3 length is 15 residues. Germline CDR1 is SNHLY and CDR2 is FYNNEI. CDR3 nucleotides: TGTACCAGCAGTAAACCCAAGGGGGGGAACACTGAAGCTTTCTTT. Encoded protein: CTSSKPKGGNTEAFF.

This clonotype was observed a handful of times. V is TRBV24-1 and J is TRBJ1-4; D is unresolved. V lost 3 bases and J lost 6, with 19 bases in between. Looked up from germline, CDR1 is KGHDR and CDR2 is SFDVKD. The CDR3 sequence is 17 residues long. Here the CDR3 DNA reads TGTGCCACCAGTGATCCGAGTGATTCTACTTCCGATGAAAAACTGTTTTTT. Translating it yields CATSDPSDSTSDEKLFF.

Many counts were recorded for this clonotype. The chain employs TRBV6-2 or TRBV6-3 and TRBJ2-7; D gene ambiguous. Looked up from germline, CDR1 is MNHEY and CDR2 is SVGEGT. The CDR3 loop spans 16 amino acids. V was shortened by 8 bases and J by 3 bases, with 23 bases between the two germline ends. The CDR3 DNA is TGTGCCAGCTCGCCACCCGGAGCAGTTTATGACTACGAGCAGTACTTC. Protein product: CASSPPGAVYDYEQYF.

Concerning this clonotype itself: One junction end does not reproduce the germline sequence, and a read error may be involved. This sequence joins TRBV28 and TRBJ1-2; D ambiguous. This CDR3 contains 13 residues. Germline V gene lookup returns CDR1 MDHEN and CDR2 SYDVKM. The CDR3 region is CASRTMTLYGYTF. For the CDR3, the DNA is TGTGCCAGCAGGACCATGACACTCTATGGTTACACCTTC.

This clonotype has at least ten counts. V gene TRBV20-1 combines with J gene TRBJ1-1; 8 positions agree with TRBD1. The CDR3 is made up of 13 amino acids. Germline values: CDR1 DFQATT, CDR2 SNEGSKA (reference sequence). Trimming removed 6 bases from V and 4 bases from J; junction bases left unmatched: 7. The CDR3 is CSAQGTGVTEAFF. For the CDR3, the DNA is TGCAGTGCACAAGGGACAGGCGTCACTGAAGCTTTCTTT.

V is TRBV7-9 and J is TRBJ1-1, with 9 nucleotides matching TRBD1. The V segment lost 5 bases and the J segment 11 bases; nucleotides outside the gene matches: 12. CDR1 and CDR2 from the germline V gene are SEHNR and FQNEAQ (reference sequence). This CDR3 has 14 amino acids. In nucleotides, the CDR3 is TGTGCCAGCAGCCACCAGGACAGGGGACGATTGGCTTTCTTT. It yields the protein CASSHQDRGRLAFF.

There are many counts of this clonotype. This chain uses TRBV7-8 with TRBJ2-7, with D unresolved. V lost 3 bases and J 0 bases, leaving 6 bases between the germline ends. The CDR3 runs to 13 residues. CDR1 is SGHVS, CDR2 FQNEAQ, per germline. The CDR3 sequence: CASSFVSSYEQYF. As DNA, the CDR3 is TGTGCCAGCAGCTTCGTGTCCTCCTACGAGCAGTACTTC.